The T cell receptor beta chain under discussion was sequenced for a study of T cell responses to AZD1222 COVID-19 vaccine. Study observations and caveats: Clonal diversity may have been underestimated in mostly white British donors. Close to half of spike-specific TCRs reportedly recognize unmutated variant regions. Increased Spike-specific TCR breadth and depth were observed after two AZD1222 doses. At baseline, just a handful of AZD1222 recipients tested seropositive.

Produced via immunoSEQ multiplex PCR; TCRdb's table is partial and in-frame only. Its table records 150,000 or so clones. The CDR3 covers 15 residues. Between the trimmed V and J ends, which lost 0 bases and 6 bases, there was a span of 13 bases. Germline CDR1 and CDR2: LGHNA and YSLEER. A word on this clone: The antigen remains undetermined.

The sequencing input was peripheral blood. The sequence was obtained from an adult in good health. The gene calls are TRBV4-3 and TRBJ2-3; D call uncertain. The CDR3 loop is CASSQDRAPRDTQYF. The CDR3 DNA follows: TGCGCCAGCAGCCAAGATCGGGCCCCCCGGGATACGCAGTATTTT.